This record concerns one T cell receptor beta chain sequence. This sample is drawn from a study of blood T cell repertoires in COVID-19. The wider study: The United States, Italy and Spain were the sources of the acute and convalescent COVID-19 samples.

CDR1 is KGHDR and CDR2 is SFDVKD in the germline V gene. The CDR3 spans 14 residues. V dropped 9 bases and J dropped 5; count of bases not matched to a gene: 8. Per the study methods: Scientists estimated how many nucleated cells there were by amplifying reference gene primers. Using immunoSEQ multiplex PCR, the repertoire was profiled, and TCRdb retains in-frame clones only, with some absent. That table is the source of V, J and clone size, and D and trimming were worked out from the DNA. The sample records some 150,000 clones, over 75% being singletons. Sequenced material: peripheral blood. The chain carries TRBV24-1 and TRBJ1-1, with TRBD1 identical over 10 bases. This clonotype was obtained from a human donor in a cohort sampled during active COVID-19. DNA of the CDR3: TGTGCCACCGCTACCGGGACAGGGGATACTGAAGCTTTCTTT. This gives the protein CATATGTGDTEAFF.